One sample yielded the 27 T cell receptor beta chains listed below, sequenced in a study of cytomegalovirus exposure and HLA in healthy donors. Primers: 60 Vbeta forward and 13 Jbeta reverse. Libraries were prepared by immunoSEQ multiplex PCR; TCRdb keeps only in-frame clonotypes and omits some of them. The sample includes about 150,000 clones, around 79% of them seen just once. Source material: PBMCs. Receptors originate from a man aged 18 to 29 in good health and CMV-seronegative.

This clone was counted a few times. This rearrangement joins TRBV6-5 to TRBJ1-2; possibly TRBD1 for D (6 bases). V lost 5 bases to trimming and J lost 4 bases, with 11 bases between them. The CDR3 has 13 residues. The germline V gene has CDR1 MNHEY and CDR2 SVGAGI. The CDR3 nucleotides are TGTGCCAGCAGTCAGGGGTTCAGCTATGGCTACACCTTC. Translation: CASSQGFSYGYTF.

The chain combines TRBV5-1 with TRBJ2-5; 14 bases are shared with TRBD2. V was pared by 2 bases and J by 5 bases, with 14 bases of the junction left unmatched. CDR1 and CDR2 (germline): SGHRS, YFSETQ. The CDR3 length is 19 residues. Here the CDR3 DNA reads TGCGCCAGCAGCTTTGGACTAGCGGGAGGTAGTCGGGTCCGGGAGACCCAGTACTTC. Encoded protein: CASSFGLAGGSRVRETQYF.

The chain combines TRBV19 with TRBJ2-1; D is uncertain. Per germline, CDR1 LNHDA and CDR2 SQIVND (reference sequence). This CDR3 is built from 15 residues. The germline V and J ends were trimmed by 0 bases and 4 bases, with 10 bases remaining between them. CDR3 amino acids: CASSIDLGLYNEQFF. DNA of the CDR3: TGTGCCAGTAGTATAGATCTCGGGTTATACAATGAGCAGTTCTTC. Full variable domain (missing parts from reference TRBV19 and TRBJ2-1): DGGITQSPKYLFRKEGQNVTLSCEQNLNHDAMYWYRQDPGQGLRLIYYSQIVNDFQKGDIAEGYSVSREKKESFPLTVTSAQKNPTAFYLCASSIDLGLYNEQFFGPGTRLTVL.

The V gene is TRBV7-6, the J gene TRBJ1-5, with D hard to call. From germline, CDR1 is SGHVS and CDR2 FNYEAQ. The V end lost 5 bases, the J end lost 2 bases, and 25 bases lay between the germline ends. This CDR3 spans 19 amino acids. The DNA of the CDR3 is TGTGCCAGCAGCCCTCCCCCCCTGTACGACGGGCGGGGCAATCAGCCCCAGCATTTT. Its protein product is CASSPPPLYDGRGNQPQHF. The complete variable domain, with remaining parts taken from reference TRBV7-6 and TRBJ1-5, reads GAGVSQSPRYKVTKRGQDVALRCDPISGHVSLYWYRQALGQGPEFLTYFNYEAQQDKSGLPNDRFSAERPEGSISTLTIQRTEQRDSAMYRCASSPPPLYDGRGNQPQHFGDGTRLSIL.

This clone was seen a few times. The genes are TRBV27 and TRBJ1-2; no reliable D call. V was shortened by 4 bases and J by 4 bases, with 19 bases between the two germline ends. The CDR3 totals 16 residues. Germline V gene sequence: CDR1 MNHEY, CDR2 SMNVEV (reference sequence). The CDR3 protein is CASSSRQNRTPYGYTF. In nucleotides, the CDR3 is TGTGCCAGCAGTTCCCGTCAAAACAGAACGCCCTATGGCTACACCTTC.

The V gene is TRBV7-8, the J gene TRBJ2-7; 11 positions agree with TRBD1. In germline, CDR1 is SGHVS, CDR2 FQNEAQ. The CDR3 runs 15 residues. V lost 2 bases and J lost 3; bases outside the gene matches: 3. This chain's CDR3 is CASSLRDRGNYEQYF. The CDR3 nucleotides are TGTGCCAGCAGCTTAAGGGACAGGGGGAACTACGAGCAGTACTTC.

The CDR3 loop reads CASSWGGQDLSTNEKLFF. The DNA for the CDR3 is TGTGCCAGCAGCTGGGGGGGACAGGATCTCTCAACTAATGAAAAACTGTTTTTT. The chain has TRBV5-7 and TRBJ1-4; 8 bases match TRBD1. TRBV5-7 is noted as an ORF with a role that remains uncertain. Trimming took 3 bases from V and 0 from J; bases not matched to a gene: 10. The CDR3 has 18 residues.

This chain connects TRBV11-3 to TRBJ2-7; 7 bases agree with TRBD1. V trimming: 5 bases; J trimming: 6 bases; junction bases outside the gene matches: 10. The CDR3 totals 14 residues. Germline V gene data show CDR1 as SGHNT and CDR2 as YENEEA. The CDR3 protein is CASSLWDSSPEQYF. The CDR3 nucleotides are TGTGCCAGCAGCCTCTGGGACAGCTCCCCCGAGCAGTACTTC.

The CDR3 spells CASKRGGDEDQPQHF. As DNA, the CDR3 is TGTGCCAGTAAACGGGGGGGTGATGAGGATCAGCCCCAGCATTTT. This chain connects TRBV19 to TRBJ1-5, with D possibly TRBD1 on 5 matching bases. Germline V gives CDR1 LNHDA, CDR2 SQIVND (reference sequence). V was shortened by 7 bases and J by 5 bases, with 18 bases between the two germline ends. The CDR3 extends over 15 amino acids.

This sequence joins TRBV18 and TRBJ1-5; D is perhaps TRBD1 (5 bases). The germline V gene encodes CDR1 KGHSH and CDR2 LQKENI. The V and J ends lost 2 bases and 0 bases respectively, with 14 bases between them. This CDR3 comprises 17 residues. The CDR3 coding sequence is TGTGCCAGCTCACCATCCGGGGGTACCTATAGCAATCAGCCCCAGCATTTT. It yields the protein CASSPSGGTYSNQPQHF.

The V gene is TRBV7-6, the J gene TRBJ2-2; 8 bases line up with TRBD1. The V gene's germline CDR1 is SGHVS and CDR2 FNYEAQ. V lost 2 bases and J lost 3; bases outside the gene matches: 23. This CDR3 spans 22 amino acids. The CDR3 reads CASSLRQGKKGVGLQYTGELFF. The DNA of the CDR3 is TGTGCCAGCAGCTTAAGACAGGGGAAAAAAGGTGTCGGGTTACAGTACACCGGGGAGCTGTTTTTT.

This clone was picked up a small number of times. The rearrangement links TRBV10-1 to TRBJ2-1; 8 positions match TRBD1. CDR3 length: 13 amino acids. V lost 0 bases, J lost 12 bases, and 4 bases stayed unmatched. The germline gives CDR1 WNHNN, CDR2 SYGVQD (reference sequence). The CDR3 DNA sequence: TGCGCCAGCAGTGAGTCAGACAGGGGTCGGCAGTTCTTC. This translates into CASSESDRGRQFF.

The rearrangement uses TRBV4-1 and TRBJ2-5; the D gene is possibly TRBD2 (6 bases). Trimming removed 1 base at V and 5 bases at J, with 17 bases between. This CDR3 region has 16 residues. CDR1 and CDR2 (germline): MGHRA, YSYEKL. Here the CDR3 reads CASSQVGGWSPETQYF. For the CDR3, the DNA is TGCGCCAGCAGCCAAGTGGGGGGATGGAGCCCGGAGACCCAGTACTTC.

The chain has TRBV19 and TRBJ2-7; the match to TRBD2 covers 12 bases. This CDR3 has 16 residues. Germline trimming cut 4 bases from V and 0 bases from J; bases unmatched to any gene: 4. Germline CDR1 LNHDA, CDR2 SQIVND (reference sequence). CDR3 sequence: CASSTGTSGFSYEQYF. In DNA, the CDR3 is TGTGCCAGTAGTACTGGGACTAGCGGGTTCTCCTACGAGCAGTACTTC.

This clone was detected only a few times. The chain carries TRBV19 and TRBJ1-6, with 7 bases that match TRBD1. This CDR3 spans 16 amino acids. Germline lookup yields CDR1 LNHDA and CDR2 SQIVND (reference sequence). Losses at the gene ends were 1 base for V and 5 bases for J; bases not matched to a gene: 5. The CDR3 nucleotides are TGTGCCAGTAGTATAGGTCGGACAGGAGATAATTCACCCCTCCACTTT. Protein product: CASSIGRTGDNSPLHF.

This sequence joins TRBV5-6 and TRBJ2-7; TRBD2 matches 8 bases. Unmatched junction bases numbered 14, after V lost 4 bases and J lost 5 bases. The CDR3 length is 16 residues. Germline CDR1 SGHDT, CDR2 YYEEEE. DNA for the CDR3: TGTGCCAGCAGCCCCGAGGGCGCGGGAGGAATCCACGAGCAGTACTTC. Protein sequence: CASSPEGAGGIHEQYF.

The chain joins TRBV9 to TRBJ1-2, with 8 bases aligning to TRBD1. V trimming: 2 bases; J trimming: 4 bases; junction bases outside the gene matches: 1. The CDR3 is made up of 13 amino acids. Germline V gene lookup returns CDR1 SGDLS and CDR2 YYNGEE. This CDR3 is CASSVGQGYGYTF. The CDR3 nucleotides read TGTGCCAGCAGCGTCGGACAGGGCTATGGCTACACCTTC. The full variable domain, its missing parts supplied by reference TRBV9 and TRBJ1-2, is DSGVTQTPKHLITATGQRVTLRCSPRSGDLSVYWYQQSLDQGLQFLIQYYNGEERAKGNILERFSAQQFPDLHSELNLSSLELGDSALYFCASSVGQGYGYTFGSGTRLTVV.

The V call is TRBV4-1, the J call TRBJ2-2, with D possibly matching TRBD2 (5 bases). The CDR3 extends over 15 amino acids. Germline lookup yields CDR1 MGHRA and CDR2 YSYEKL. V shed 0 bases and J shed 6 bases, with 11 bases lying between them. DNA of the CDR3: TGCGCCAGCAGCCAAGACCAAATGGGAGCCGGGGAGCTGTTTTTT. The encoded protein is CASSQDQMGAGELFF.

This chain links TRBV29-1 with TRBJ2-7; 10 nucleotides align to TRBD1. Germline CDR1 SQVTM, CDR2 ANQGSEA. This CDR3 spans 15 amino acids. J gave up 6 bases and V 5 bases, and 13 bases lay outside the gene matches. The CDR3 loop is CSVSPGTGEAREQYF. In DNA, the CDR3 is TGCAGCGTTTCCCCCGGGACAGGGGAGGCCCGCGAGCAGTACTTC.

This clone was observed a handful of times. V is TRBV4-3 and J is TRBJ1-1; D is possibly TRBD1 (5 bases). Germline CDR1 is LGHNA and CDR2 is YSLEER. The CDR3 sequence is 16 residues long. The V gene lost 4 bases and the J gene lost 0 bases, with 15 bases spanning the gap. The CDR3 region is CASSPHRGGMNTEAFF. CDR3 bases: TGCGCCAGCAGCCCCCATCGGGGGGGAATGAACACTGAAGCTTTCTTT.

This clone was found a few times. The junction does not match germline at one end; this may be a read error. This chain links TRBV7-9 with TRBJ1-2; weak D call: TRBD1 (6 bases). This CDR3 comprises 14 residues. The germline V gene has CDR1 SEHNR and CDR2 FQNEAQ (reference sequence). The CDR3: CSSSLDAGTRGYTF. CDR3 DNA: TGTTCCAGCAGCTTAGATGCTGGGACAAGGGGCTACACCTTC.

The V call is TRBV28, the J call TRBJ2-6; D might be TRBD2 (7 bases). Germline CDR1 reads MDHEN; CDR2 reads SYDVKM. The CDR3 extends over 17 amino acids. V was trimmed by 3 bases and J by 4 bases, leaving 16 bases between them. The CDR3 loop is CASSLGGPSAGANVLTF. The CDR3 DNA sequence: TGTGCCAGCAGTTTGGGGGGGCCTTCGGCCGGGGCCAACGTCCTGACTTTC.

The chain carries TRBV4-3 and TRBJ2-3; 7 positions agree with TRBD2. Germline V gene data show CDR1 as LGHNA and CDR2 as YSLEER. Losses at the gene ends were 3 bases for V and 6 bases for J; bases not matched to a gene: 6. The CDR3 loop spans 14 amino acids. The CDR3 spells CASSQGLAVDTQYF. The CDR3 DNA reads as TGCGCCAGCAGCCAGGGGCTAGCGGTGGATACGCAGTATTTT.

The chain is built from TRBV28 and TRBJ2-7, with TRBD1 matching 11 bases. V shed 5 bases and J 3 bases; nucleotides not matched to a gene: 6. The CDR3 is 15 amino acids. From germline, CDR1 is MDHEN and CDR2 SYDVKM. The CDR3 is CASSPPGTGGYEQYF. CDR3 sequence (DNA): TGTGCCAGCAGTCCACCCGGGACAGGGGGCTACGAGCAGTACTTC.

The chain employs TRBV4-1 and TRBJ2-3; 11 nucleotides align to TRBD2. The CDR3 is 15 amino acids. Germline V gene sequence: CDR1 MGHRA, CDR2 YSYEKL. V dropped 7 bases and J dropped 5; count of bases not matched to a gene: 8. In nucleotides, the CDR3 is TGCGCCAGCACTTTAGCGGGAGGGCCTGGAGATACGCAGTATTTT. Amino acids: CASTLAGGPGDTQYF.

This clone came up a few times. The genes are TRBV5-4 and TRBJ2-7; the D gene is possibly TRBD1 (5 bases). V dropped 7 bases and J dropped 2 bases, with 13 bases sitting between them. The CDR3 has 13 amino acids. Germline V gene sequence: CDR1 SGHNT, CDR2 YYREEE (reference sequence). The CDR3 DNA is TGTGCCAGCTCCCTAGACAGCCCCTACGAGCAGTACTTC. This gives the protein CASSLDSPYEQYF.

This clone was detected once. The CDR3 is CASSARLGQGGEQYF. The CDR3 DNA reads as TGTGCCAGCAGCGCCCGTCTTGGACAGGGAGGGGAGCAGTACTTC. The chain couples TRBV9 to TRBJ2-5; D is perhaps TRBD1 (8 bases). Trimming left V 3 bases short and J 11 bases short, with 23 bases between. Germline lookup yields CDR1 SGDLS and CDR2 YYNGEE. The CDR3 extends over 15 amino acids.